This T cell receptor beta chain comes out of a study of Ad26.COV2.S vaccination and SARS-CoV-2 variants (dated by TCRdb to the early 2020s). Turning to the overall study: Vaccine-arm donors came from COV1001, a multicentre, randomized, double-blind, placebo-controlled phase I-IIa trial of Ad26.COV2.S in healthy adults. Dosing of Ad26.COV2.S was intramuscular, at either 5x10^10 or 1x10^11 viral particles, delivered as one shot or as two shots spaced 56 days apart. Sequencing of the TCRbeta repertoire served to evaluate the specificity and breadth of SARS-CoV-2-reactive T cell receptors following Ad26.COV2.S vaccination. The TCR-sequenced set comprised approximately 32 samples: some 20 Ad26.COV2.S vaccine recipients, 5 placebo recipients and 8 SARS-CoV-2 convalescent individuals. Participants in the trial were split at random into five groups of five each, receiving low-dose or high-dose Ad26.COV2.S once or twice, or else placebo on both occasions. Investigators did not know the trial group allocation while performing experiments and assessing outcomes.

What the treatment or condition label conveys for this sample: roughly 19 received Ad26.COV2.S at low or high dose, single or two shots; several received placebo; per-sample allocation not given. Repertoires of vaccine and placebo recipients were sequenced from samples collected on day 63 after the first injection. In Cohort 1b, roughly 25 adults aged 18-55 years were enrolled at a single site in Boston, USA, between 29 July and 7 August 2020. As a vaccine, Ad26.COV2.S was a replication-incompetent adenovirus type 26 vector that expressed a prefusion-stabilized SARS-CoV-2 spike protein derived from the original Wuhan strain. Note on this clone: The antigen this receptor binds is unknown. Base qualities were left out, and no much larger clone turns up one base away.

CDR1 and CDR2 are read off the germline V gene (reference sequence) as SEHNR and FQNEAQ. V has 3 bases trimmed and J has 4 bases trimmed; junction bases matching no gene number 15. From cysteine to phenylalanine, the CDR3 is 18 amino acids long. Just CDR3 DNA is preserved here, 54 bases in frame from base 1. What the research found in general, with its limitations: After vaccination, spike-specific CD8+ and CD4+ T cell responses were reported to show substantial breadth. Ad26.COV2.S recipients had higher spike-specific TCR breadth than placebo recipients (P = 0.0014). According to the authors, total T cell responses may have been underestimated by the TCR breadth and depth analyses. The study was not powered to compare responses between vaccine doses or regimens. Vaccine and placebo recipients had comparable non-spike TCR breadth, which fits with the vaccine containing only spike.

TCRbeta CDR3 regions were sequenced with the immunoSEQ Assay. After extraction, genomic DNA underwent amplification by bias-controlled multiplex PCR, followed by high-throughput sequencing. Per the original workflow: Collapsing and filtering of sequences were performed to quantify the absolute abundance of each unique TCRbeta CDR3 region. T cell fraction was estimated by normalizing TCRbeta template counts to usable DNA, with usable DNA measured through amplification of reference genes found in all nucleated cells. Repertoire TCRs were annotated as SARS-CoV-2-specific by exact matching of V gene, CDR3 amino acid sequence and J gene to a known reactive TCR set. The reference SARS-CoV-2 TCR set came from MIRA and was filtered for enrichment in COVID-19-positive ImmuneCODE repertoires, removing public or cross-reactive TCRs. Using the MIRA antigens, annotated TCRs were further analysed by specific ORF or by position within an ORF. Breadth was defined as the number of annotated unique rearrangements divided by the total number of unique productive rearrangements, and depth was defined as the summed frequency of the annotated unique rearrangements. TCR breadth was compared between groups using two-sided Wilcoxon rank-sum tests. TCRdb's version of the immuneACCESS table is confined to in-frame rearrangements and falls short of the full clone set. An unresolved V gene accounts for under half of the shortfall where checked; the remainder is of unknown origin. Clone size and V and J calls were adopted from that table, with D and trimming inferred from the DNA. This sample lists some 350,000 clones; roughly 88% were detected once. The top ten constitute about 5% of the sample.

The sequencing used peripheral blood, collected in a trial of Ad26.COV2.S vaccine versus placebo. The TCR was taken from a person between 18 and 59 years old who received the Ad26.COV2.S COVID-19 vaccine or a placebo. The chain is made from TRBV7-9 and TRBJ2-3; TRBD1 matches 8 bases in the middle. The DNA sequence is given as TGTGCCAGCAGCTTGTCCCGGGACAGGCAAAATTCACCAGATACGCAGTATTTT. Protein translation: CASSLSRDRQNSPDTQYF. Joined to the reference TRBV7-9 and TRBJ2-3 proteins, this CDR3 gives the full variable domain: DTGVSQNPRHKITKRGQNVTFRCDPISEHNRLYWYRQTLGQGPEFLTYFQNEAQLEKSRLLSDRFSAERPKGSFSTLEIQRTEQGDSAMYLCASSLSRDRQNSPDTQYFGPGTRLTVL.